Given below is one T cell receptor beta chain in context. Its antigen is still unknown. Relapse was seen in all patients after autologous stem cell transplantation, and brentuximab vedotin exposure was variable. Complete response, partial response or progressive disease was recorded as best response. The repertoire was sequenced with immunoSEQ multiplex PCR; TCRdb's copy has only in-frame clones and lacks some. The sample carries fewer than 75,000 clones, more than 75% recorded once. The sample originates from a study of PD-1 blockade in classical Hodgkin lymphoma. Study-level findings and limits: Complete responders possessed baseline diversity comparable to newly diagnosed patients. By C4D1 there was a significant rise in CD4+ TCR diversity but not in CD8+ TCR diversity. The causes of the repertoire differences, possibly disease activity or prior therapy, remain undefined.

The sequencing used peripheral blood mononuclear cells (PBMCs), collected before the second cycle of nivolumab. The source of this sequence is a human donor with classical Hodgkin lymphoma.

The CDR3 spells CSAPMEDEQYF. The CDR3 DNA follows: TGCAGTGCCCCGATGGAAGACGAGCAGTACTTC. The gene calls are TRBV20-1 and TRBJ2-7; no reliable D call. Trimming removed 6 bases from V and 5 bases from J, with 11 bases in between. Germline-derived CDR1 and CDR2 are DFQATT and SNEGSKA (reference sequence). This CDR3 has 11 amino acids.